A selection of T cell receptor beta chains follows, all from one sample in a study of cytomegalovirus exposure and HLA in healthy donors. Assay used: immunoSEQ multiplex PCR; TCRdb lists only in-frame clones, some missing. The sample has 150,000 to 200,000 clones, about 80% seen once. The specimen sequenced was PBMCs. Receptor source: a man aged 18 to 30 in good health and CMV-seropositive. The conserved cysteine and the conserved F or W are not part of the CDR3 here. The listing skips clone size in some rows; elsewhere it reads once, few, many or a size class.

CDR3: ASSSGTGRWEQY
size: -
V: TRBV7-9

CDR3: ASSLAPWGGLDTQY
size: -
V: TRBV11-2

CDR3: ASGGAGFERRAF
size: -
V: TRBV28

CDR3: AVGGEDRAYTDTQY
size: -
V: TRBV28

CDR3: ASSPSAEETQY
size: -
V: TRBV7-3

CDR3: ASGKDTYGYT
size: -
V: TRBV27

CDR3: ASSATGNEYTEAF
size: -
V: TRBV5-1

CDR3: ASSRGTAGTSGGAIYNEQF
size: -
V: TRBV4-1

CDR3: ASFREAGETQY
size: -
V: TRBV2

CDR3: ASSENRGQPQH
size: few
V: TRBV6-4

CDR3: ATSRTGTGNSPLH
size: -
V: TRBV15

CDR3: ASSYSLKGDYGYT
size: -
V: TRBV6-5

CDR3: ASSLAGEGRELYNEQF
size: -
V: TRBV7-8

CDR3: ASSSRGGLGSSYEQY
size: -
V: TRBV5-8

CDR3: ATSRDQGQPQH
size: -
V: TRBV15

CDR3: ASSLGAGQDDEQY
size: -
V: TRBV28

CDR3: ASSLTGGEQY
size: -
V: TRBV4-1

CDR3: ASSQEGLVNNEQF
size: once
V: TRBV4-1

CDR3: ASSVGGRGPFGGELF
size: once
V: TRBV9

CDR3: ASSFGSSYTGELF
size: -
V: TRBV5-8

CDR3: ASSNLDPARELF
size: -
V: TRBV6-5

CDR3: ASRHSRGGLNTEAF
size: -
V: TRBV2

CDR3: ASSVGGHETQY
size: few
V: TRBV9

CDR3: ASSPRTGGEYGYT
size: -
V: TRBV7-9

CDR3: ASSPSQEDTQY
size: -
V: TRBV4-2

CDR3: ASSPSPGRAGQPQH
size: -
V: TRBV18

CDR3: ASSLDPGEKLF
size: -
V: TRBV5-4

CDR3: ASRAQVGGDTQY
size: once
V: TRBV27

CDR3: ASSPQGLSDGYT
size: -
V: TRBV6-1

CDR3: ASSLEARNSDTQY
size: -
V: TRBV7-9

CDR3: ASSLASMQTNYGYT
size: once
V: TRBV5-1

CDR3: ASSPLDRTYNEQF
size: -
V: TRBV9

CDR3: ASGTNRDRVSLAKNIQY
size: -
V: TRBV12-5

CDR3: ASRGTGSTYEQY
size: -
V: TRBV11-2

CDR3: ASRRAGAGAVTQY
size: -
V: TRBV6-5

CDR3: ASSLSGTYEQY
size: -
V: TRBV2

CDR3: ASSFWGGGNQPQH
size: -
V: TRBV28

CDR3: ASRGQTINTGELF
size: -
V: TRBV6-1

CDR3: ASRRDRAKTNQPQH
size: -
V: TRBV28

CDR3: ASSDPFNRDKDSGANVLT
size: -
V: TRBV6-1

CDR3: ASRTPGQSYGYT
size: few
V: TRBV6-5

CDR3: ASRLASDRYEQY
size: -
V: TRBV11-1

CDR3: ASSSSRGQGYEQY
size: -
V: TRBV11-2

CDR3: ASSLELAGGLYEQY
size: -
V: TRBV5-1

CDR3: ASSQVSNNEQF
size: -
V: TRBV4-1

CDR3: SVEEPGAF
size: -
V: TRBV29-1

CDR3: ASSLSVTGTGFMNTEAF
size: -
V: TRBV7-6

CDR3: ASSLVLGRLQF
size: -
V: TRBV11-2

CDR3: ASSLQVNRGATDTQY
size: -
V: TRBV7-2